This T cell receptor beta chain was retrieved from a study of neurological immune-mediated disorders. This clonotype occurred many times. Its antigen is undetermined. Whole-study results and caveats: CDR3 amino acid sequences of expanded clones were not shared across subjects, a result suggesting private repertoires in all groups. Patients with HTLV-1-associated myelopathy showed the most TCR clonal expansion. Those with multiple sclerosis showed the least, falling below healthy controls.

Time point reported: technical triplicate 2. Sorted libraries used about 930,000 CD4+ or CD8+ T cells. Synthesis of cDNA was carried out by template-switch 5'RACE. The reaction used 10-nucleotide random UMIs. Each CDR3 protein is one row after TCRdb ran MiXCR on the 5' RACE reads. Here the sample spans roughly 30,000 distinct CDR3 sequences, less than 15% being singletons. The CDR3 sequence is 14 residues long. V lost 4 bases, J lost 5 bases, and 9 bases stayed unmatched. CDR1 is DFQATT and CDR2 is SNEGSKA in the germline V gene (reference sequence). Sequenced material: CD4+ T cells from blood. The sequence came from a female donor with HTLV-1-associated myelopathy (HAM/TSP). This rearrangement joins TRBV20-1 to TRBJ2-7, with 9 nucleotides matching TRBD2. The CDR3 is CSAILGGGGHEQYF. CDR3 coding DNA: TGCAGTGCTATCCTCGGCGGGGGGGGCCACGAGCAGTACTTC.